This T cell receptor beta chain is drawn from a study of cytomegalovirus exposure and HLA in healthy donors. Study-level points and caveats: Analysis was performed later, and it showed HLA-associated TCR beta chains to be more clonally expanded than equally common others. Sequencing likely produced, as an artifact, a cluster of highly shared sequence variants. The only immune exposure information that was available was CMV serostatus.

PCR amplification relied on 60 Vbeta primers (plus 13 Jbeta primers). The data were produced by immunoSEQ multiplex PCR, yet TCRdb's version contains in-frame clones alone and is incomplete. The sample shows 80,000 to 100,000 clones, 63% of them seen only once. A remark on this clone: Antigen specificity is unknown. The junction shows a germline mismatch at one end, possibly a read error.

The CDR3 sequence is 20 residues long. Germline assignment: CDR1 MGHRA and CDR2 YSYEKL. The V and J genes are TRBV4-1 and TRBJ2-1; TRBD2 matches 7 bases. The sequenced sample was PBMCs. The source of this sequence is a middle-aged woman in good health and CMV-seropositive. This chain's CDR3 is CASSRGLTGGAVYVYNEQFF. CDR3 DNA sequence: TGCGCCAGCAGCCGTGGGCTAACGGGAGGCGCCGTTTACGTGTACAATGAGCAATTCTTC.